This T cell receptor (beta chain) appears in the sequencing data of a study of cytomegalovirus exposure and HLA in healthy donors. Germline-derived CDR1 and CDR2 are MNHEY and SMNVEV (reference sequence). Trimming took 3 bases from V and 1 from J, leaving 12 bases between them. The CDR3 runs 16 residues. 60 Vbeta and 13 Jbeta primers were used in PCR. Profiled with immunoSEQ multiplex PCR; TCRdb holds only in-frame clones, not every one. The sample carries just over 70,000 clones, 74% recorded once. Regarding the study as a whole: As a later analysis revealed, most CMV-associated TCR beta chains appeared HLA-restricted. A likely sequencing artifact accounted for one observed cluster of highly shared sequence variants. Cytomegalovirus-associated TCR beta chains were listed, numbering approximately 150. Productive rates of about 87% or about 30% were seen for most TCR beta V segments in an earlier analysis.

Concerning this clone itself: Its specificity is unknown.

This sequence originates from a human donor in good health. Input material: PBMCs. The rearrangement uses TRBV27 and TRBJ2-2; possibly TRBD2 for D (6 bases). The CDR3 region is CASSLGGNGNTGELFF. CDR3 DNA: TGTGCCAGCAGTTTGGGGGGAAACGGGAACACCGGGGAGCTGTTTTTT.